Presented here are 32 T cell receptor beta chains from one specimen sequenced in a study of CDR3 diversity in severe acne. From the PCR reads, TCRdb called clonotypes with MiXCR, one entry per CDR3 protein. Of 97,000 or so distinct CDR3 sequences listed, under 60% are singletons. Sequencing was performed on blood. Receptor source: a male donor with acne.

This clonotype showed up many times. The chain joins TRBV11-3 to TRBJ2-5; perhaps TRBD1 as D (5 bases). Germline-derived CDR1 and CDR2 are SGHNT and YENEEA. This CDR3 region has 13 residues. V lost 5 bases and J lost 4, with 11 bases in between. The CDR3 sequence: CASSGASSETQYF. The CDR3 DNA sequence: TGTGCCAGCAGCGGGGCCTCCTCAGAGACCCAGTACTTC. Drawing the rest from reference TRBV11-3 and TRBJ2-5, the complete variable domain is EAGVVQSPRYKIIEKKQPVAFWCNPISGHNTLYWYLQNLGQGPELLIRYENEEAVDDSQLPKDRFSAERLKGVDSTLKIQPAELGDSAVYLCASSGASSETQYFGPGTRLLVL.

Turning to this clonotype: Mismatch with germline at one junction end may stem from a read error. The gene calls are TRBV24-1 and TRBJ1-2; TRBD1 agrees at 8 bases. This CDR3 contains 16 residues. The germline gives CDR1 KGHDR, CDR2 SFDVKD. This CDR3 is CASSLSGTGTGYGYTF. Here the CDR3 DNA reads TGTGCCAGCAGTTTATCGGGGACCGGGACAGGCTATGGCTACACCTTC.

The chain has TRBV10-2 and TRBJ2-7, with TRBD1 matching 7 bases. Germline V gene sequence: CDR1 WSHSY, CDR2 SAAADI. V shed 7 bases and J 2 bases; nucleotides not matched to a gene: 8. This CDR3 has 14 residues. The CDR3 region has the DNA TGCGCCAGCAATCAAGGGGGCGGCCCCTACGAGCAGTACTTC. This encodes CASNQGGGPYEQYF.

This clonotype rates as medium-sized. Sequence at one end of the junction differs from germline and may be a read error. The CDR3 reads CASRRQENTGELFF. Written as DNA, the CDR3 is TGTGCTAGCAGACGACAGGAGAACACCGGGGAGCTGTTTTTT. The rearrangement uses TRBV7-7 and TRBJ2-2, with a tentative D call TRBD1 (6 bases). This CDR3 has 14 amino acids. Germline-derived CDR1 and CDR2 are SSHAT and FNYEAQ (reference sequence).

A remark on this clonotype: At one boundary the junction diverges from the germline segment, which might be a read error. The chain has TRBV7-8 and TRBJ2-7, with TRBD2 matching 15 bases. The CDR3 runs 17 residues. Germline V gene sequence: CDR1 SGHVS, CDR2 FQNEAQ. The CDR3 DNA reads TGTGCCAGCAGCTTAGGAGGACTAGCGGGAGGGACCTACGAGCAGTATTTC. Amino acid sequence: CASSLGGLAGGTYEQYF.

The CDR3 DNA reads as TGTGCCAGCAGCCCGCGGACAGCCGCGAACACCGGGGAGCTGTTTTTT. As protein: CASSPRTAANTGELFF. The V and J genes are TRBV9 and TRBJ2-2; weak D call: TRBD1 (6 bases). V was cut by 4 bases and J by 0 bases, with 13 bases left in between. In germline, CDR1 is SGDLS, CDR2 YYNGEE. CDR3 size: 16 residues.

CDR3 in amino acids: CASRLQGDTQYF. The CDR3 bases are TGTGCCAGCAGATTACAGGGAGATACGCAGTATTTT. This sequence joins TRBV28 and TRBJ2-3; TRBD1 is a possible D gene (6 bases). The germline V gene encodes CDR1 MDHEN and CDR2 SYDVKM. The length of the CDR3 is 12 residues. V was cut by 6 bases and J by 5 bases, with 9 bases left in between.

This rearrangement joins TRBV7-3 to TRBJ2-7, with TRBD2 matching over 9 bases. V lost 5 bases to trimming and J lost 6 bases; unmatched junction nucleotides: 8. CDR1 and CDR2 (germline): SGHTA, FQGTGA. This CDR3 comprises 14 residues. CDR3 residues: CASSLKGLASEQYF. The CDR3 coding sequence is TGTGCCAGCAGCCTAAAGGGACTAGCCTCCGAGCAGTACTTC.

The rearrangement joins TRBV4-1 to TRBJ2-5; D is unclear. This CDR3 region has 12 residues. Germline values: CDR1 MGHRA, CDR2 YSYEKL. The V and J ends lost 4 bases and 7 bases respectively, with 10 bases between them. The CDR3 DNA follows: TGCGCCAGCAGCCTTAACAAAGGGACCCAGTACTTC. It is translated as CASSLNKGTQYF.

This clonotype was recorded many times. This sequence joins TRBV2 and TRBJ2-1; TRBD2 might be the D (5 bases). The length of the CDR3 is 13 residues. Trimming shortened V by 6 bases and J by 1 base, and 7 bases separated the two germline ends. Germline lookup yields CDR1 SNHLY and CDR2 FYNNEI. The CDR3 bases are TGTGCCAGCAGCGGGATTTCCTACAATGAGCAGTTCTTC. This encodes CASSGISYNEQFF.

The gene calls are TRBV19 and TRBJ2-2; D tentatively fits TRBD1 or TRBD2 (5 bases each). The length of the CDR3 is 12 residues. Germline lookup yields CDR1 LNHDA and CDR2 SQIVND (reference sequence). The ends were cut back, 8 bases at V and 4 bases at J, with 8 bases in the middle. CDR3 residues: CASQGATGELFF. The CDR3 nucleotides read TGTGCCAGTCAGGGAGCCACCGGGGAGCTGTTTTTT. The variable domain in full, with the rest retrieved from reference TRBV19 and TRBJ2-2, is DGGITQSPKYLFRKEGQNVTLSCEQNLNHDAMYWYRQDPGQGLRLIYYSQIVNDFQKGDIAEGYSVSREKKESFPLTVTSAQKNPTAFYLCASQGATGELFFGEGSRLTVL.

This sequence joins TRBV20-1 and TRBJ2-7; 9 positions match TRBD2. Germline CDR1 and CDR2: DFQATT and SNEGSKA (reference sequence). The V segment lost 3 bases and the J segment 4 bases; nucleotides outside the gene matches: 7. The CDR3 is 14 amino acids. CDR3 protein: CSARGAGGPYEQYF. Written as DNA, the CDR3 is TGCAGTGCTAGGGGCGCGGGAGGGCCTTACGAGCAGTACTTC.

The gene calls are TRBV7-2 and TRBJ1-5; D gene uncertain. CDR1 is SGHTA and CDR2 is FQGNSA in the germline V gene. The CDR3 spans 13 residues. The V end was cut by 6 bases, the J end by 7 bases, with 13 bases between. This chain's CDR3 is CASSLWGKQPQHF. The CDR3 region has the DNA TGTGCCAGCAGTTTATGGGGTAAGCAGCCCCAGCATTTT.

This clonotype was recorded at least ten times. The chain carries TRBV6-5 and TRBJ2-7; 9 bases agree with TRBD1. Trimming took 6 bases from V and 3 from J; bases not matched to a gene: 12. This CDR3 has 16 residues. Germline CDR1 is MNHEY and CDR2 is SVGAGI. CDR3 DNA: TGTGCCAGCAGACAAAGTCCGGGACAGGGTCACTACGAGCAGTACTTC. Translating it yields CASRQSPGQGHYEQYF.

This clonotype was found once. The genes are TRBV20-1 and TRBJ2-5, with D uncertain. CDR1 is DFQATT, CDR2 SNEGSKA, per germline (reference sequence). The CDR3 runs 12 residues. The CDR3 region has the DNA TGCAATGCCAGACTCGGACCGGACGAGCGGTACTTC. As protein: CNARLGPDERYF.

V and J are TRBV12-3 or TRBV12-4 and TRBJ2-5, with a possible D match to TRBD1 (6 bases). The CDR3 sequence is 15 residues long. Trimming removed 2 bases at V and 2 bases at J, with 12 bases between. The CDR3: CASSLRTALQETQYF. For the CDR3, the DNA is TGTGCCAGCAGTTTAAGGACAGCCTTACAAGAGACCCAGTACTTC.

This clonotype showed up many times. J is TRBJ2-7 and V is TRBV7-9; tentative D call: TRBD2 (6 bases). Trimming pared 5 bases from V and 6 bases from J, leaving 14 bases between. The V gene's germline CDR1 is SEHNR and CDR2 FQNEAQ (reference sequence). The CDR3 contains 13 residues. Written as DNA, the CDR3 is TGTGCCAGCAGCATCGACCCTAGCGCCGAGCAGTACGTC. This translates into CASSIDPSAEQYV.

In its sample, this clonotype was seen many times. The chain joins TRBV4-2 to TRBJ2-7; 8 bases align to TRBD2. Germline V lookup: CDR1 LGHNA, CDR2 YNFKEQ. J lost 6 bases, V lost 1 base, and 11 bases had no gene match. This CDR3 region has 16 residues. The chain's CDR3 is CASSQGFGRARVEQYF. The CDR3 DNA reads TGTGCCAGCAGCCAAGGTTTCGGGAGGGCCCGGGTCGAGCAGTACTTC.

CDR3 in amino acids: CATSRGPGISGNTIYF. In nucleotides, the CDR3 is TGTGCCACCAGCAGAGGTCCGGGGATCTCTGGAAACACCATATATTTT. The chain joins TRBV15 to TRBJ1-3; D is unclear. Germline V gives CDR1 LNHNV, CDR2 YYDKDF (reference sequence). Trimming took 1 base from V and 0 from J, leaving 10 bases between them. There are 16 residues in the CDR3.

This clonotype appeared once. The rearrangement links TRBV20-1 to TRBJ2-2; the match to TRBD2 covers 7 bases. Looked up from germline, CDR1 is DFQATT and CDR2 is SNEGSKA (reference sequence). J lost 5 bases, V lost 0 bases, and 6 bases had no gene match. This CDR3 is built from 15 residues. CDR3 residues: CSARDGGRGTGELFF. The CDR3 DNA reads as TGCAGTGCTAGAGATGGCGGGAGAGGGACCGGGGAGCTGTTTTTT.

V gene TRBV29-1 combines with J gene TRBJ2-5; the D is unclear. The CDR3 is made up of 12 amino acids. Trimming shortened V by 6 bases and J by 5 bases, and 13 bases separated the two germline ends. The germline V gene encodes CDR1 SQVTM and CDR2 ANQGSEA. The CDR3 here is CSVDRAGETQYF. In nucleotides, the CDR3 is TGCAGCGTAGATAGGGCCGGGGAGACCCAGTACTTC.

This clonotype was observed a few times. V gene TRBV4-3 combines with J gene TRBJ1-4; 7 nucleotides agree with TRBD1. CDR1 LGHNA and CDR2 YSLEER come from the germline V gene. The V and J ends lost 5 bases and 13 bases, in that order; junction bases with no gene match: 13. The CDR3 has 14 residues. The CDR3 sequence is CASSTGELLGRLFF. Here the CDR3 DNA reads TGCGCCAGCAGCACAGGGGAGCTCTTAGGTCGACTGTTTTTT.

About this clonotype itself: Relative to the germline gene, one junction end is altered; a read error may explain this. CDR3 in DNA: TGTGCCAGCAGTAAACGGCAACAGGGAACTAATGAGCAGCTCTTC. Protein: CASSKRQQGTNEQLF. The chain links TRBV2 to TRBJ2-1; the D gene is possibly TRBD1 (6 bases). The CDR3 sequence is 15 residues long. Germline V gene sequence: CDR1 SNHLY, CDR2 FYNNEI.

The chain joins TRBV19 to TRBJ2-5; the match to TRBD1 covers 9 bases. This CDR3 is built from 14 residues. Losses at the gene ends were 6 bases for V and 5 bases for J; bases not matched to a gene: 7. Germline V lookup: CDR1 LNHDA, CDR2 SQIVND (reference sequence). The CDR3 is CASSGTGTRETQYF. The CDR3 DNA follows: TGTGCCAGTAGCGGGACAGGGACTCGGGAGACCCAGTACTTC.

This clonotype was detected only a few times. The chain recombines TRBV28 with TRBJ2-6; no definite D call. The CDR3 is 15 residues long. The V end was cut by 6 bases, the J end by 0 bases, with 9 bases between. Germline V gives CDR1 MDHEN, CDR2 SYDVKM. This CDR3 is CASSFRPSGANVLTF. CDR3 nucleotides: TGTGCCAGCAGCTTCAGGCCCTCTGGGGCCAACGTCCTGACTTTC.

Concerning this clonotype: A much more abundant neighbour one base away suggests this may be a read error. The CDR3 ends on some other residue instead of the conserved phenylalanine or tryptophan, so this is likely a read error. The chain couples TRBV10-3 to TRBJ2-2; TRBD2 aligns across 9 bases. J lost 4 bases, V lost 3 bases, and 6 bases had no gene match. Per germline, CDR1 ENHRY and CDR2 SYGVKD. The CDR3 loop spans 16 amino acids. In DNA form, the CDR3 reads TGTGCCATCAGTGATGTAGCGGGAGCGGGCACCGGGGAGCTGTTTTCT. Protein product: CAISDVAGAGTGELFS.

This clonotype has more than one count but fewer than ten. A much bigger clone sits one base away, suggesting this may be a read error. The chain has TRBV7-9 and TRBJ1-6; no definite D call. The CDR3 sequence is 12 residues long. The germline V gene encodes CDR1 SEHNR and CDR2 FQNEAQ (reference sequence). The DNA of the CDR3 is TGTGCCAGCAGCTCCTGTAATTCACCCCTCCACTTT. This encodes CASSSCNSPLHF.

The CDR3 reads CASSAQSLPDRLQHSGANVLTF. In nucleotides, the CDR3 is TGTGCCAGCAGCGCTCAGAGTCTTCCGGACAGACTTCAACACTCTGGGGCCAACGTCCTGACTTTC. The chain is built from TRBV9 and TRBJ2-6; D possibly corresponds to TRBD1 (6 bases). The CDR3 length is 22 residues. V shed 3 bases and J shed 0 bases, with 28 bases lying between them. Germline CDR1 SGDLS, CDR2 YYNGEE.

The V and J genes are TRBV5-1 and TRBJ1-3; 8 positions match TRBD1. The CDR3 loop spans 15 amino acids. The germline V gene has CDR1 SGHRS and CDR2 YFSETQ. After removal of 4 bases from V and 4 bases from J, the junction contained 7 bases not matched to a gene. The CDR3 nucleotides read TGCGCCAGCAGCCTGTGGACAGGGACAGGAAACACCATATATTTT. It translates to CASSLWTGTGNTIYF. The full variable domain, its missing parts supplied by reference TRBV5-1 and TRBJ1-3, is KAGVTQTPRYLIKTRGQQVTLSCSPISGHRSVSWYQQTPGQGLQFLFEYFSETQRNKGNFPGRFSGRQFSNSRSEMNVSTLELGDSALYLCASSLWTGTGNTIYFGEGSWLTVV.

The table lists this clonotype with a few counts. The rearrangement uses TRBV9 and TRBJ2-2; 10 nucleotides match TRBD2. The germline V gene has CDR1 SGDLS and CDR2 YYNGEE. There are 18 residues in the CDR3. The junction had 15 bases not matched to a gene; V was cut back by 3 bases and J by 7 bases. The CDR3 nucleotides are TGTGCCAGCAGCGGCCCAGGGGCTAGCGGGAGTTTGGACGGGGAGCTGTTTTTT. Translating gives CASSGPGASGSLDGELFF.

This clonotype was picked up many times. The rearrangement uses TRBV9 and TRBJ2-2, with a tentative D call TRBD1 (6 bases). V lost 1 base and J 1 base, leaving 8 bases between the germline ends. Per germline, CDR1 SGDLS and CDR2 YYNGEE. CDR3 size: 15 residues. The CDR3 loop reads CASSVTGLNTGELFF. CDR3 nucleotides: TGTGCCAGCAGCGTAACAGGGCTGAACACCGGGGAGCTGTTTTTT.

J is TRBJ2-6 and V is TRBV7-2; D uncertain. The CDR3 consists of 14 residues. Germline CDR1 SGHTA, CDR2 FQGNSA. V was cut by 5 bases and J by 0 bases, with 5 bases left in between. The CDR3 DNA follows: TGTGCCAGCAGCCCCCACTCTGGGGCCAACGTCCTGACTTTC. Translating it yields CASSPHSGANVLTF. Using reference TRBV7-2 and TRBJ2-6 for the parts outside the CDR3, the full variable domain is GAGVSQSPSNKVTEKGKDVELRCDPISGHTALYWYRQSLGQGLEFLIYFQGNSAPDKSGLPSDRFSAERTGGSVSTLTIQRTQQEDSAVYLCASSPHSGANVLTFGAGSRLTVL.